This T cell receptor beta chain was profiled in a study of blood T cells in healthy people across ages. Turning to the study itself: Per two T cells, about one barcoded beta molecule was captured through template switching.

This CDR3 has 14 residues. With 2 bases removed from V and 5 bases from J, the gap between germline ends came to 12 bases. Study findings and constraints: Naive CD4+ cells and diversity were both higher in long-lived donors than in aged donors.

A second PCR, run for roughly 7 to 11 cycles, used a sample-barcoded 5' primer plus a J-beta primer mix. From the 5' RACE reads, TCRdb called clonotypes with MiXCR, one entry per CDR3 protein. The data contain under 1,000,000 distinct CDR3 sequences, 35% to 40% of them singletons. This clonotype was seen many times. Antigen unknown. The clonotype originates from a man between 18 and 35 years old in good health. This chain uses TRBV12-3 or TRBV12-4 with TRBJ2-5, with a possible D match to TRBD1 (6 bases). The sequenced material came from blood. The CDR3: CASSLTGRGETQYF. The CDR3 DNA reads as TGTGCCAGCAGTTTAACAGGGCGAGGGGAGACCCAGTACTTC.